The 6 T cell receptor beta chains below were found in one sample sequenced in a study of cytomegalovirus exposure and HLA in healthy donors (dated 2017 in TCRdb). The method behind the library was the immunoSEQ multiplex PCR assay. A mixture of 60 forward primers for TCR Vbeta segments and 13 reverse primers for TCR Jbeta segments was used in the multiplex PCR. Entries here come from immuneACCESS through TCRdb and include only in-frame sequences with V and J called. Some clones fail to appear in such tables; in the studies checked, an unresolved V gene covers under half of the shortfall, and the cause of the remainder is unknown. In this sample the table shows over 150,000 clones, roughly four fifths of which occur a single time. Over 1.3% of the sample is held by the ten biggest clonotypes. Sequenced input: PBMCs. The receptors here all came from a man aged 18-30 years in good health and CMV-seronegative.

The chain carries TRBV5-1 and TRBJ2-2, with 10 bases lining up with TRBD2. Trimming took 0 bases from V and 2 from J; bases not matched to a gene: 4. The length of the CDR3 is 17 residues. Germline CDR1 is SGHRS and CDR2 is YFSETQ. CDR3 nucleotide sequence: TGCGCCAGCAGCTTGGCTTTAGCGGGGGGAAACACCGGGGAGCTGTTTTTT. Its translation is CASSLALAGGNTGELFF.

The CDR3 reads CASSEYRGSQQYF. DNA of the CDR3: TGCGCCAGCAGTGAATACAGGGGGTCTCAGCAGTACTTC. The V call is TRBV10-1, the J call TRBJ2-7; 8 nucleotides match TRBD1. The CDR3 is 13 amino acids. Trimming removed 3 bases from V and 8 bases from J; junction bases left unmatched: 6. In germline, CDR1 is WNHNN, CDR2 SYGVQD (reference sequence).

This chain joins TRBV7-8 and TRBJ2-1; a possible D gene is TRBD2 (6 bases). The CDR3 has 18 residues. Germline V gene lookup returns CDR1 SGHVS and CDR2 FQNEAQ. Trimming left V 3 bases short and J 0 bases short, with 18 bases between. CDR3: CASSFRVWASASYNEQFF. Here the CDR3 DNA reads TGTGCCAGCAGCTTCAGAGTATGGGCTAGCGCCTCCTACAATGAGCAGTTCTTC.

This rearrangement joins TRBV5-1 to TRBJ2-5; possible D gene TRBD2, 6 bases. V gave up 4 bases and J gave up 2 bases, with 12 bases separating them. This CDR3 is 14 amino acids long. Germline loops: CDR1 SGHRS, CDR2 YFSETQ. The CDR3 reads CASSLGTQQETQYF. The CDR3 DNA is TGCGCCAGCAGCCTCGGGACTCAGCAAGAGACCCAGTACTTC.

A few counts support this clone. The J gene is TRBJ2-7, the V gene TRBV5-1; 7 bases line up with TRBD1. From germline, CDR1 is SGHRS and CDR2 YFSETQ. The V gene end was trimmed by 0 bases and the J gene end by 0 bases; junction bases not matched to a gene: 0. CDR3 length: 14 amino acids. CDR3 in amino acids: CASSLGDSSYEQYF. The CDR3 nucleotides are TGCGCCAGCAGCTTGGGGGACAGCTCCTACGAGCAGTACTTC.

This chain connects TRBV7-2 to TRBJ1-5, with D perhaps TRBD1 (5 bases). The length of the CDR3 is 16 residues. The germline CDR1 and CDR2 sequences are SGHTA and FQGNSA. V was cut by 4 bases and J by 2 bases, with 15 bases left in between. Here the CDR3 DNA reads TGTGCCAGCAGCTCCGTCGGTGGGGGGGGCAATCAGCCCCAGCATTTT. As protein: CASSSVGGGGNQPQHF.